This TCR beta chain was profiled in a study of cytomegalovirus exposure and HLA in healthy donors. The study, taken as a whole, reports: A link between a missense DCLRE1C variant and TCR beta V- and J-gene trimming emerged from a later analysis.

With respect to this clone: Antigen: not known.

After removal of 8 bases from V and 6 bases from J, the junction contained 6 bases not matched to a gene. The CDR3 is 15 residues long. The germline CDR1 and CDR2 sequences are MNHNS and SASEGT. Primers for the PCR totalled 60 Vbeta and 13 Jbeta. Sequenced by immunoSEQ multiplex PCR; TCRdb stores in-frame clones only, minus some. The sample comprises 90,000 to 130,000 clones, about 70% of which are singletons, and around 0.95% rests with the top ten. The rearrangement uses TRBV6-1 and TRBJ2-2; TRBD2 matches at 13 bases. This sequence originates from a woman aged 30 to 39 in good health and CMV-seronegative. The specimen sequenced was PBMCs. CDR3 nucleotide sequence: TGTGCCAGCGGACTAGCGGGAGTTTTGGCCGGGGAGCTGTTTTTT. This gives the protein CASGLAGVLAGELFF.